This T cell receptor beta chain was recorded in a study of shared clonotypes between healthy human individuals. Unsorted samples drew genomic DNA from about 90 million PBMCs. Between the trimmed V and J ends, which lost 3 bases and 3 bases, there was a span of 5 bases. The CDR3 is 13 amino acids. Germline V lookup: CDR1 WSHSY, CDR2 SAAADI. Only in-frame clones appear in the TCRdb table, and some are missing; sequencing was by immunoSEQ multiplex PCR. The sample lists hundreds of thousands of clones, roughly three quarters occurring once. The receptor was isolated from a woman aged 40 to 55 in good health. Some clones in this sample may be carry-over from other donors' samples. The rearrangement joins TRBV10-2 to TRBJ2-2; D gene unclear. Sequencing was done on a sample of PBMCs. CDR3 sequence: CASSEKYTGELFF. CDR3 bases: TGCGCCAGCAGTGAAAAGTACACCGGGGAGCTGTTTTTT.